This T cell receptor beta chain was captured by sequencing in a study of human T cells and chemical hapten exposure. Time point denoted: pre-sensitization, week 0. Treatment reported: therapeutic diphenylcyclopropenone sensitization with weekly scalp DPC. TCRdb recomputed calls from the RACE reads with MiXCR, one row per CDR3 protein. The sample includes more than 70,000 distinct CDR3 sequences, 8.5% to 9% of them seen just once. The sample holds many counts of this clonotype. The source was whole blood, collected in connection with sensitization to the hapten diphenylcyclopropenone (DPC). The TCR originated in a man in his forties with alopecia areata. Some clones in this sample may be carry-over from other donors' samples.

The CDR3: CASSGQGNTGELFF. CDR3 nucleotides: TGTGCCAGCAGTGGCCAGGGAAACACCGGGGAGCTGTTTTTT. J is TRBJ2-2 and V is TRBV2; D is perhaps TRBD1 (5 bases). V dropped 4 bases and J dropped 2 bases, with 8 bases sitting between them. The CDR3 contains 14 residues. Germline-derived CDR1 and CDR2 are SNHLY and FYNNEI.